The T cell receptor beta chain described here comes from a study of response to subunit inactivated influenza vaccine. This clonotype was observed a few times. CDR3 size: 13 residues. CDR1 and CDR2 from the germline V gene are DFQATT and SNEGSKA (reference sequence). The V end was cut by 6 bases, the J end by 5 bases, with 14 bases between. A single record per CDR3 protein comes from TCRdb applying MiXCR to the RT-PCR reads. The data hold some 500,000 distinct CDR3 sequences, with over 25% observed a single time. The chain employs TRBV20-1 and TRBJ1-5, with D perhaps TRBD1 (5 bases). Source: CD4+ T cells sorted from PBMCs, taken 5 days after vaccination. This clonotype was obtained from a man aged 45-60 years who received an inactivated influenza vaccine. The CDR3 is CSAAPGIHQPQHF. Here the CDR3 DNA reads TGCAGTGCCGCCCCAGGGATACATCAGCCCCAGCATTTT.